This T cell receptor beta chain was sequenced in a study of blood T cell repertoires in COVID-19. Study context: Samples representing acute and convalescent COVID-19 were sourced from the United States, Italy and Spain.

Germline V gene lookup returns CDR1 GTSNPN and CDR2 SVGIG (reference sequence). The V segment lost 2 bases and the J segment 9 bases; nucleotides outside the gene matches: 7. The CDR3 totals 13 residues. In the study's own analysis: Quantification of nucleated cells was approximated via reference gene primer amplification. Measured with immunoSEQ multiplex PCR; TCRdb has only the in-frame clones, and not every one. V and J calls and clone size come straight from that table; D and trimming were deduced from the DNA. The table records 82,000 or so clones, roughly 89% of them present only once. Everyone who took part was roughly 18 to 89 years old, and they came from 20 to 25 US areas.

The specimen sequenced was PBMCs or T cells enriched from blood (not recorded which). This sequence originates from a woman in her 50s with acute COVID-19. The genes are TRBV30 and TRBJ1-3; 7 bases agree with TRBD1. The CDR3 nucleotides read TGTGCCTGGAGTCGGGAGGGGGCCTTCACCATATATTTT. This gives the protein CAWSREGAFTIYF.